The present entry profiles one T cell receptor (beta chain) with its context. The antigen remains undetermined. This CDR3 comprises 14 residues. V was pared by 5 bases and J by 7 bases, with 15 bases between. CDR1 is MDHEN and CDR2 is SYDVKM in the germline V gene. The sample comes from a study of sequential checkpoint blockade in melanoma. About the study: TCRβ was sequenced from DNA of 91 pretreatment tumors. Findings and limits, study-wide: In arm A, pretreatment tumor clonality was associated with response.

The treatment: randomized to nivolumab then ipilimumab (arm A) or the reverse (arm B). No patient had prior DNA-damaging chemotherapy. TCRdb's table, derived via immunoSEQ multiplex PCR, lists solely in-frame clones and lacks some. In the table there are about 2,500 clones, roughly 20% of which are singletons. This chain connects TRBV28 to TRBJ2-1, with D possibly being TRBD1 (6 bases). The sequencing used tumor tissue (inferred from file names), collected from a patient given nivolumab and ipilimumab in sequence. The receptor's source is a human donor with melanoma. The DNA of the CDR3 is TGTGCCAGCAGTCGAAGGACAGCTCCGAATGAGCAGTTCTTC. It specifies CASSRRTAPNEQFF.